A few counts support the clone carrying this T cell receptor (beta chain). The antigen remains undetermined. Once obtained from cultured CD4+ T cells, the DNA was sequenced using the Oncomine TCR Beta short-read assay. In this case, cultured CD4+ T cells provided the extracted genomic DNA. TCRdb reprocessed the PCR reads with MiXCR, giving one entry per CDR3 protein. This repertoire shows 20,000 to 25,000 distinct CDR3 sequences, 43% found once; its top ten account for under 15%. Treatment: 10-day PBMC culture with coronavirus spike peptide pools or control peptides (ViraFEST assay). For ViraFEST, peptide pools expanded antigen-specific T cells, after which the TCRs were sequenced. The source of the sample is a study of vaccination and CD4 T cells after COVID-19. In the study overall: Convalescent cases comprised nine mild and one severe, all SARS-CoV-2 positive by nasal swab PCR. A median of 101 days (range 35 to 161) separated diagnosis from post-COVID sampling.

The TCR originated in a human donor who had recovered from COVID-19. The sample taken for sequencing was CD4+ T cells from blood, cultured in vitro.

The CDR3 nucleotides are TGTGCCAGCAGTTACTCTCGGGGGTCGAGGGCTTTCTTT. Its translation is CASSYSRGSRAFF. The chain uses TRBV6-5 and TRBJ1-1; D perhaps matches TRBD1 (5 bases). V lost 0 bases and J 11 bases, leaving 13 bases between the germline ends. The CDR3 runs to 13 residues. Germline V gene sequence: CDR1 MNHEY, CDR2 SVGAGI.